This T cell receptor (beta chain) was observed in a study of blood T cell repertoires in COVID-19. The repertoire was sequenced with immunoSEQ multiplex PCR; TCRdb's copy has only in-frame clones and lacks some. The table records 190,000 or so clones, roughly 87% of them present only once. This CDR3 is built from 14 residues. With 3 bases removed from V and 1 base from J, the gap between germline ends came to 10 bases. Germline assignment: CDR1 SGHRS and CDR2 YFSETQ. V is TRBV5-1 and J is TRBJ2-5, with a possible D match to TRBD2 (5 bases). The source material was PBMCs or T cells enriched from blood (not recorded which). This receptor was identified in a man younger than 35 with acute COVID-19. The CDR3 DNA reads as TGCGCCAGCAGCTGGCCCGGGGTCCAAGAGACCCAGTACTTC. Residues: CASSWPGVQETQYF.